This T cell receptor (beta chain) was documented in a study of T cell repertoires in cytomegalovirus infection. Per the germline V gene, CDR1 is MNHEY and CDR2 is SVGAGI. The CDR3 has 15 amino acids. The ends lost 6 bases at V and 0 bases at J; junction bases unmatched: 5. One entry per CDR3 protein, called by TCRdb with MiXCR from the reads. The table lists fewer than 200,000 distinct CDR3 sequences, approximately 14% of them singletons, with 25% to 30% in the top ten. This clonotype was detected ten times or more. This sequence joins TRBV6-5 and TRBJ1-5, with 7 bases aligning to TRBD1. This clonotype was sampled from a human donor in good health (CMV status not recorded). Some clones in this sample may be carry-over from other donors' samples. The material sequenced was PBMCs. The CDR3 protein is CASREDRSSNQPQHF. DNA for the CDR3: TGTGCCAGCAGAGAGGACAGGTCTAGCAATCAGCCCCAGCATTTT.